Below, 29 T cell receptor beta chains from the same sample are listed, as sequenced in a study of molecular identifiers for immune sequencing clone quantification. TCRdb processed the PCR reads anew with MiXCR; each CDR3 protein has one entry. The sample lists about 640,000 distinct CDR3 sequences; just under 20% were seen once. Sequencing was done on a sample of naive CD8+ T cells from blood, with Jurkat cell RNA spiked in. Subset specified: FACS-sorted CD8+CD4-CCR7+CD45RA+ naive T cells. The origin of the receptors is a human donor in good health. Some libraries in this study had Jurkat cell RNA spiked in.

About this clonotype: A read error may explain this, as a much larger clone is one base away. This chain connects TRBV5-3 to TRBJ1-1; the D is unclear. TRBV5-3 is placed among ORFs of uncertain function. This CDR3 region has 14 residues. The CDR3 DNA follows: TGTGCCAGCAGCTTGACACAGAGTGGAACTGAAGCTTTCTTT. Amino acid sequence: CASSLTQSGTEAFF.

At least ten counts were recorded for this clonotype. This sequence joins TRBV6-6 and TRBJ2-1, with TRBD2 matching over 7 bases. The CDR3 totals 14 residues. Per germline, CDR1 MNHNY and CDR2 SVGAGI (reference sequence). The V segment lost 6 bases and the J segment 8 bases; nucleotides outside the gene matches: 10. Written as DNA, the CDR3 is TGTGCCAGCAGCCCCACTAGCGTCGTGGATGAGCAGTTCTTC. As protein: CASSPTSVVDEQFF.

At least ten counts were recorded for this clonotype. The genes are TRBV20-1 and TRBJ2-2; either TRBD1 or TRBD2 may supply D (7 bases each). Deletions cut 1 base from V and 1 base from J, with 19 bases between. CDR1 and CDR2 from the germline V gene are DFQATT and SNEGSKA (reference sequence). The CDR3 runs to 18 residues. The CDR3 here is CSARAPGTAGLNTGELFF. CDR3 in DNA: TGCAGTGCTAGAGCCCCAGGGACAGCGGGATTGAACACCGGGGAGCTGTTTTTT.

The chain links TRBV4-1 to TRBJ1-3, with 9 bases aligning to TRBD1. V shed 2 bases and J 0 bases; nucleotides not matched to a gene: 8. The CDR3 has 18 amino acids. CDR1 and CDR2 (germline): MGHRA, YSYEKL. The CDR3: CASSQPGQGLTSGNTIYF. The CDR3 region has the DNA TGCGCCAGCAGCCAACCGGGACAGGGATTGACCTCTGGAAACACCATATATTTT.

This clonotype came up once. A single base separates this from a much larger clone, so it may be a read error. The rearrangement joins TRBV4-2 to TRBJ1-6; D gene unclear. Trimming stripped 4 bases from V and 0 bases from J, with 13 bases between. Germline V gene lookup returns CDR1 LGHNA and CDR2 YNFKEQ. This CDR3 comprises 17 residues. This CDR3 is CASSREILSSYNSPLHF. The CDR3 nucleotides are TGTGCCAGCAGCCGAGAGATACTAAGCTCCTATAATTCACCCCTCCACTTT.

The chain joins TRBV12-3 or TRBV12-4 to TRBJ2-1, with a possible D match to TRBD1 (5 bases). V shed 4 bases and J shed 8 bases, with 18 bases lying between them. This CDR3 region has 15 residues. The CDR3 loop reads CASSSMNSVGDEQFF. The CDR3 nucleotides are TGTGCCAGCAGTTCTATGAACTCCGTAGGGGATGAGCAGTTCTTC.

As to this clonotype: Given a much more abundant clone one base away, this may be a read error. This chain uses TRBV5-1 with TRBJ1-1; TRBD1 might be the D (5 bases). The CDR3 spans 16 residues. The germline V and J ends were trimmed by 7 bases and 0 bases, with 19 bases remaining between them. From germline, CDR1 is SGHRS and CDR2 YFSETQ. The CDR3 DNA is TGCGCCAGCGGCTCTACCCCGACAGCTTTGAACACTGAAGCTTTCTTT. Translated, it gives CASGSTPTALNTEAFF.

The count of this clonotype is one. This may be a read error: a much more frequent sequence differs by one nucleotide. The rearrangement uses TRBV14 and TRBJ2-7; unclear D gene. Germline-derived CDR1 and CDR2 are SGHDN and FVKESK. The CDR3 is 16 amino acids. Between the trimmed V and J ends, which lost 4 bases and 7 bases, there was a span of 23 bases. The CDR3 is CASSRYGGLELREQYF. The DNA for the CDR3 is TGTGCCAGCAGCCGTTACGGCGGTTTGGAGCTACGGGAGCAGTACTTC.

This clonotype has at least ten counts. The chain uses TRBV29-1 and TRBJ2-2, with D tentatively TRBD1 (5 bases). The CDR3 spans 13 residues. V lost 1 base and J 5 bases, leaving 8 bases between the germline ends. Looked up from germline, CDR1 is SQVTM and CDR2 is ANQGSEA. The CDR3 region is CSVEGGWTGELFF. The CDR3 DNA follows: TGCAGCGTTGAAGGGGGCTGGACCGGGGAGCTGTTTTTT.

This clonotype was found a few times. The V and J genes are TRBV20-1 and TRBJ2-7; TRBD1 aligns across 7 bases. Germline assignment: CDR1 DFQATT and CDR2 SNEGSKA (reference sequence). This CDR3 region has 16 residues. J gave up 3 bases and V 0 bases, and 11 bases lay outside the gene matches. CDR3 residues: CSARDRLWHRGYEQYF. The DNA for the CDR3 is TGCAGTGCTAGAGATCGGCTCTGGCACAGGGGCTACGAGCAGTACTTC.

Worth noting for this clonotype: This may stem from a read error, because a much larger clone lies one nucleotide away. The rearrangement joins TRBV25-1 to TRBJ2-3; no definite D call. The V gene's germline CDR1 is MGHDK and CDR2 SYGVNS. The CDR3 extends over 13 amino acids. This chain's CDR3 is CGSTESSTDTQYF. DNA of the CDR3: TGTGGCAGCACTGAGTCTAGCACAGATACGCAGTATTTT.

This chain uses TRBV4-3 with TRBJ1-1; no definite D call. Germline V gives CDR1 LGHNA, CDR2 YSLEER. Trimming removed 0 bases at V and 1 base at J, with 9 bases between. This CDR3 region has 15 residues. DNA of the CDR3: TGCGCCAGCAGCCAAGATGTGACGGGGAACACTGAAGCTTTCTTT. It translates to CASSQDVTGNTEAFF.

This clonotype was detected ten times or more. V is TRBV6-1 and J is TRBJ1-4; D perhaps matches TRBD1 (6 bases). This CDR3 comprises 12 residues. The ends were cut back, 10 bases at V and 8 bases at J, with 14 bases in the middle. Looked up from germline, CDR1 is MNHNS and CDR2 is SASEGT. In DNA, the CDR3 is TGTGCCACCTCAGGGGTCAACGAAAAACTGTTTTTT. This sequence encodes CATSGVNEKLFF.

With respect to this clonotype: A read error is possible here, since a much larger clone lies one base away. Here the CDR3 omits its conserved ending phenylalanine or tryptophan, so a read error is the likely source. The chain has TRBV27 and TRBJ2-7, with D maybe TRBD2 (5 bases). Trimming left V 6 bases short and J 0 bases short, with 15 bases between. Germline CDR1 and CDR2: MNHEY and SMNVEV (reference sequence). The CDR3 covers 15 residues. CDR3 sequence reads: CASSPIPGDSYEQYI. The CDR3 bases are TGTGCCAGCAGCCCGATCCCCGGGGACTCCTACGAGCAGTACATC.

V and J are TRBV19 and TRBJ2-1; possibly TRBD1 for D (6 bases). Trimming stripped 3 bases from V and 4 bases from J, with 13 bases between. Germline-derived CDR1 and CDR2 are LNHDA and SQIVND (reference sequence). This CDR3 comprises 15 residues. CDR3 sequence reads: CASSILGARYNEQFF. CDR3 DNA: TGTGCCAGTAGTATTTTGGGGGCGAGGTACAATGAGCAGTTCTTC.

With respect to this clonotype: The conserved phenylalanine or tryptophan normally closing the CDR3 is absent here, so this likely arose from a read error. The genes are TRBV6-5 and TRBJ1-5; 9 bases line up with TRBD1. Germline CDR1 reads MNHEY; CDR2 reads SVGAGI. The CDR3 spans 15 residues. Losses at the gene ends were 5 bases for V and 9 bases for J; bases not matched to a gene: 11. DNA for the CDR3: TGTGCCAGCAGTCCCACAGGGGGCGCGGGCCGGCCCCAGCATTCT. Its protein product is CASSPTGGAGRPQHS.

This clonotype was observed at least ten times. The chain has TRBV29-1 and TRBJ2-2; 15 nucleotides match TRBD2. Germline V gives CDR1 SQVTM, CDR2 ANQGSEA. Unmatched junction bases numbered 5, after V lost 6 bases and J lost 3 bases. This CDR3 spans 16 amino acids. Written as DNA, the CDR3 is TGCAGCGTGGGATGGACTAGCGGGAGGGACACCGGGGAGCTGTTTTTT. This translates into CSVGWTSGRDTGELFF.

This clonotype appeared many times. The chain is built from TRBV7-2 and TRBJ2-7; D remains unclear. Germline V gene sequence: CDR1 SGHTA, CDR2 FQGNSA. The CDR3 is 13 amino acids. With 5 bases removed from V and 2 bases from J, the gap between germline ends came to 10 bases. CDR3 loop: CASSPFDTYEQYF. The CDR3 DNA reads TGTGCCAGCAGCCCCTTCGACACCTACGAGCAGTACTTC.

Turning to this clonotype: This is likely a read error, given that the CDR3 carries no conserved phenylalanine or tryptophan at its end. The chain carries TRBV5-1 and TRBJ1-1; a possible D gene is TRBD1 (6 bases). The CDR3 has 18 residues. Per germline, CDR1 SGHRS and CDR2 YFSETQ. Trimming took off 3 bases at V and 1 base at J, with 22 bases between the two ends. CDR3 in amino acids: CASSSWGYRVGENTEAFS. The CDR3 DNA follows: TGCGCCAGCAGCTCTTGGGGATACAGGGTCGGGGAGAACACTGAAGCTTTCTCT.

This rearrangement joins TRBV21-1 to TRBJ2-6. TRBV21-1 is shown as a pseudogene. CDR3 length: 19 residues. The CDR3, as DNA: TGTGCCAGCAGCAAACTAAACGGACCGAGTTACTCTGGGGCCAACGTCCTGACTTTC. This codes for CASSKLNGPSYSGANVLTF.

As to this clonotype: A much larger clone sits a single nucleotide away, making a read error possible. The CDR3 carries no conserved terminal phenylalanine or tryptophan, so it likely arises from a read error. The chain couples TRBV19 to TRBJ1-4; 7 nucleotides line up with TRBD1. CDR3 size: 19 residues. Germline V lookup: CDR1 LNHDA, CDR2 SQIVND (reference sequence). The ends lost 4 bases at V and 6 bases at J; junction bases unmatched: 20. This chain's CDR3 is CASSTVTGALKPFYEKLFL. The CDR3 coding sequence is TGTGCCAGTAGTACCGTTACAGGGGCTTTAAAACCGTTTTATGAAAAACTGTTTCTT.

Many counts were recorded for this clonotype. The chain couples TRBV9 to TRBJ2-7, with D possibly being TRBD1 or TRBD2 (5 bases each). Germline lookup yields CDR1 SGDLS and CDR2 YYNGEE. V was cut by 2 bases and J by 1 base, with 10 bases left in between. This CDR3 comprises 14 residues. CDR3 loop: CASSVRGESYEQYF. DNA of the CDR3: TGTGCCAGCAGCGTCCGGGGCGAATCCTACGAGCAGTACTTC.

The sample holds many counts of this clonotype. The chain is built from TRBV28 and TRBJ2-7, with D tentatively TRBD1 (6 bases). Looked up from germline, CDR1 is MDHEN and CDR2 is SYDVKM. CDR3 length: 15 amino acids. V was shortened by 7 bases and J by 5 bases, with 21 bases between the two germline ends. This CDR3 is CASNPEGVVNHEQYF. CDR3 sequence (DNA): TGTGCCAGCAACCCCGAGGGGGTAGTGAACCACGAGCAGTACTTC.

J is TRBJ2-7 and V is TRBV12-5, with D possibly matching TRBD1 (5 bases). With 2 bases removed from V and 4 bases from J, the gap between germline ends came to 9 bases. The CDR3 sequence is 13 residues long. Germline V gene lookup returns CDR1 LGHNT and CDR2 FRNRAP. The CDR3 sequence is CASGLSGIYEQYF. Written as DNA, the CDR3 is TGTGCTAGTGGTTTGTCAGGGATATACGAGCAGTACTTC.

This clonotype came up a few times. The chain employs TRBV4-3 and TRBJ2-1; 10 bases are a match to TRBD1. V shed 0 bases and J 4 bases; nucleotides not matched to a gene: 6. This CDR3 has 17 residues. Germline V CDR1 and CDR2: LGHNA, YSLEER. Here the CDR3 DNA reads TGCGCCAGCAGCCAAGATTGGGGACAGGGGCTTTACAATGAGCAGTTCTTC. As protein: CASSQDWGQGLYNEQFF.

Many counts were recorded for this clonotype. This sequence joins TRBV7-2 and TRBJ1-4; perhaps TRBD1 as D (5 bases). V lost 2 bases and J lost 3, with 16 bases in between. The germline V gene encodes CDR1 SGHTA and CDR2 FQGNSA. This CDR3 contains 17 residues. CDR3: CASSLRGTAQANEKLFF. CDR3 DNA: TGTGCCAGCAGCTTACGAGGGACGGCACAAGCTAATGAAAAACTGTTTTTT.

This clonotype occurred a few times. The chain uses TRBV9 and TRBJ1-5, with D hard to call. This CDR3 is built from 14 residues. The V gene's germline CDR1 is SGDLS and CDR2 YYNGEE. The V gene lost 4 bases and the J gene lost 5 bases, with 13 bases spanning the gap. The CDR3 reads CASSPSSADQPQHF. CDR3 in DNA: TGTGCCAGCAGCCCCAGCAGCGCGGATCAGCCCCAGCATTTT.

This clonotype appeared many times. The rearrangement uses TRBV5-1 and TRBJ2-7; 7 bases are a match to TRBD1. The V segment lost 4 bases and the J segment 2 bases; nucleotides outside the gene matches: 12. CDR1 is SGHRS, CDR2 YFSETQ, per germline. The CDR3 sequence is 16 residues long. The CDR3 protein is CASSAYPGQLTYEQYF. CDR3 nucleotides: TGCGCCAGCAGCGCCTATCCGGGACAGCTCACCTACGAGCAGTACTTC. The full variable domain, in which reference TRBV5-1 and TRBJ2-7 provide the parts outside the CDR3, is KAGVTQTPRYLIKTRGQQVTLSCSPISGHRSVSWYQQTPGQGLQFLFEYFSETQRNKGNFPGRFSGRQFSNSRSEMNVSTLELGDSALYLCASSAYPGQLTYEQYFGPGTRLTVT.

Ten or more counts support this clonotype. The V call is TRBV6-2 or TRBV6-3, the J call TRBJ1-1; 7 bases map to TRBD1. The trim removed 7 bases at V and 0 bases at J, leaving 2 bases unmatched. The CDR3 is made up of 13 amino acids. Per germline, CDR1 MNHEY and CDR2 SVGEGT. The CDR3 loop is CASTTGLNTEAFF. In DNA form, the CDR3 reads TGTGCCAGCACGACAGGGCTGAACACTGAAGCTTTCTTT.